The rows below give T cell receptor beta chains drawn from one sample of a study of shared clonotypes between healthy human individuals. The protocol was immunoSEQ multiplex PCR, while the TCRdb copy is restricted to in-frame clones and leaves out a portion. The repertoire has about 460,000 clones, roughly four fifths of them found once; the top ten carry 12%. Sequencing was performed on PBMCs. These receptors all stem from a woman aged 40 to 49 in good health. Some clones in this sample may be carry-over from other donors' samples. CDR3s include the opening cysteine and the closing phenylalanine or tryptophan. Fields, in order: V gene, CDR3 length, J gene, clone size, D gene, CDR3 DNA, CDR3 protein. A D gene is named only where the DNA matches it firmly. Clone size, where shown, is once, few, many, or a class for clones that have expanded.

V gene: TRBV5-4
CDR3 length: 17
J gene: TRBJ2-5
clone size: -
D gene: TRBD1
CDR3 DNA: TGTGCCAGCAGCTTGGATTTCGCGGGACAGGGCCAAGAGACCCAGTACTTC
CDR3 protein: CASSLDFAGQGQETQYF

V gene: TRBV18
CDR3 length: 15
J gene: TRBJ1-1
clone size: -
D gene: TRBD1
CDR3 DNA: TGTGCCAGCTCACCACCGGGACAGGGAGGTGGTGAAGCTTTCTTT
CDR3 protein: CASSPPGQGGGEAFF

V gene: TRBV10-3
CDR3 length: 16
J gene: TRBJ2-7
clone size: once
D gene: TRBD2
CDR3 DNA: TGTGCCATCAGTGAGCCAGGGACTAGCGGGAATCACGAGCAGTACTTC
CDR3 protein: CAISEPGTSGNHEQYF

V gene: TRBV2
CDR3 length: 14
J gene: TRBJ2-7
clone size: -
D gene: -
CDR3 DNA: TGTGCCAGCAGTGAAGGAGGCAGGGGCTACGAGCAGTACTTC
CDR3 protein: CASSEGGRGYEQYF

V gene: TRBV6-4
CDR3 length: 16
J gene: TRBJ2-1
clone size: many
D gene: -
CDR3 DNA: TGTGCCAGCAGTGACTCGGAGGACGGCCCAGCCAATGAGCAGTTCTTC
CDR3 protein: CASSDSEDGPANEQFF

V gene: TRBV7-2
CDR3 length: 15
J gene: TRBJ1-5
clone size: -
D gene: TRBD1
CDR3 DNA: TGTGCCAGCAGCCCGGACAGGTGGGACAATCAGCCCCAGCATTTT
CDR3 protein: CASSPDRWDNQPQHF

V gene: TRBV4-3
CDR3 length: 17
J gene: TRBJ2-1
clone size: -
D gene: TRBD2
CDR3 DNA: TGCGCCAGCAGCCAAGACCCCGGGACTAGGAGTCTCCATGAGCAGTTCTTC
CDR3 protein: CASSQDPGTRSLHEQFF

V gene: TRBV27
CDR3 length: 16
J gene: TRBJ2-1
clone size: -
D gene: -
CDR3 DNA: TGTGCCAGCAGTTTCGATCACAGGGCAGCCTACAATGAGCAGTTCTTC
CDR3 protein: CASSFDHRAAYNEQFF

V gene: TRBV6-5
CDR3 length: 14
J gene: TRBJ1-6
clone size: few
D gene: -
CDR3 DNA: TGTGCCAGCAGTAATTCAGGGTGGTTTTCACCCCTCCACTTT
CDR3 protein: CASSNSGWFSPLHF

V gene: TRBV5-1
CDR3 length: 11
J gene: TRBJ1-1
clone size: -
D gene: -
CDR3 DNA: TGCGCCAGCAGCCGTGGGGATTGGGCTTTCTTT
CDR3 protein: CASSRGDWAFF

V gene: TRBV18
CDR3 length: 16
J gene: TRBJ2-2
clone size: -
D gene: TRBD2
CDR3 DNA: TGTGCCAGCTCACCAAGAGCGGGAGACAGCTCCGGGGAGCTGTTTTTT
CDR3 protein: CASSPRAGDSSGELFF

V gene: TRBV29-1
CDR3 length: 14
J gene: TRBJ2-1
clone size: -
D gene: -
CDR3 DNA: TGCAGCGTTTCTCCTGCCAGGCCCTACAATGAGCAGTTCTTC
CDR3 protein: CSVSPARPYNEQFF

V gene: TRBV5-6
CDR3 length: 14
J gene: TRBJ1-2
clone size: -
D gene: TRBD1
CDR3 DNA: TGTGCCAGCAGCTTGGCGGGAGGGGGCGATGGCTACACCTTC
CDR3 protein: CASSLAGGGDGYTF

V gene: TRBV19
CDR3 length: 15
J gene: TRBJ1-5
clone size: few
D gene: -
CDR3 DNA: TGTGCCAGTAGTGCGGTGGAAGGGGGCAATCAGCCCCAGCATTTT
CDR3 protein: CASSAVEGGNQPQHF

V gene: TRBV29-1
CDR3 length: 14
J gene: TRBJ2-7
clone size: -
D gene: TRBD2
CDR3 DNA: TGCAGCGTTGCTCTGCGACTAGCGGGATACGAGCAGTACTTC
CDR3 protein: CSVALRLAGYEQYF

V gene: TRBV19
CDR3 length: 14
J gene: TRBJ1-5
clone size: -
D gene: -
CDR3 DNA: TGTGCCAGTCGTGGGGCGGGAGACAATCAGCCCCAGCATTTT
CDR3 protein: CASRGAGDNQPQHF

V gene: TRBV20-1
CDR3 length: 9
J gene: TRBJ2-3
clone size: once
D gene: -
CDR3 DNA: TGCAGTGCTAGAGGGAGGGTCACTTTT
CDR3 protein: CSARGRVTF

V gene: TRBV29-1
CDR3 length: 10
J gene: TRBJ1-2
clone size: -
D gene: -
CDR3 DNA: TGCAGCGTTGAAGACTATGGCTACACCTTC
CDR3 protein: CSVEDYGYTF

V gene: TRBV11-2
CDR3 length: 14
J gene: TRBJ2-2
clone size: -
D gene: -
CDR3 DNA: TGTGCCAGCAGTAAGGGTCCGGGAGCCGGGGAGCTGTTTTTT
CDR3 protein: CASSKGPGAGELFF

V gene: TRBV30
CDR3 length: 13
J gene: TRBJ1-3
clone size: -
D gene: -
CDR3 DNA: TGTGCCTGGAGTTGGAGCTCTGGAAACACCATATATTTT
CDR3 protein: CAWSWSSGNTIYF

V gene: TRBV30
CDR3 length: 18
J gene: TRBJ2-5
clone size: -
D gene: TRBD2
CDR3 DNA: TGTGCCTGGAGCCGGAAAGACCTGCCGGGACTACCACAAGAGACCCAGTACTTC
CDR3 protein: CAWSRKDLPGLPQETQYF

V gene: TRBV19
CDR3 length: 14
J gene: TRBJ1-2
clone size: many
D gene: TRBD1
CDR3 DNA: TGTGCCAGTAGTTACCGGGACAGGGTTGATGGCTACACCTTC
CDR3 protein: CASSYRDRVDGYTF

V gene: TRBV4-2
CDR3 length: 15
J gene: TRBJ2-7
clone size: -
D gene: TRBD2
CDR3 DNA: TGTGCCAGCAGCTTAGGGACTAGCTACTCCTACGAGCAGTACTTC
CDR3 protein: CASSLGTSYSYEQYF

V gene: TRBV7-2
CDR3 length: 19
J gene: TRBJ2-3
clone size: -
D gene: TRBD2
CDR3 DNA: TGTGCCAGCAGCCCCAGGAGGTTAGCGGGAGTGCATGGTGAAGATACGCAGTATTTT
CDR3 protein: CASSPRRLAGVHGEDTQYF

V gene: TRBV7-9
CDR3 length: 11
J gene: TRBJ2-7
clone size: -
D gene: -
CDR3 DNA: TGTGCCAGCAGCCCCAGTTACGAGCAGTACTTC
CDR3 protein: CASSPSYEQYF

V gene: TRBV13
CDR3 length: 13
J gene: TRBJ1-1
clone size: -
D gene: -
CDR3 DNA: TGTGCCAGCAGCTCAACCCAAGGACCTGAAGCTTTCTTT
CDR3 protein: CASSSTQGPEAFF

V gene: TRBV5-5
CDR3 length: 14
J gene: TRBJ1-1
clone size: -
D gene: -
CDR3 DNA: TGTGCCAGCAGCTTGGTACCGGGGAACACTGAAGCTTTCTTT
CDR3 protein: CASSLVPGNTEAFF

V gene: TRBV10-3
CDR3 length: 13
J gene: TRBJ2-7
clone size: -
D gene: TRBD2
CDR3 DNA: TGTGCCATCAGCTTAGCGGGAGGATACGAGCAGTACTTC
CDR3 protein: CAISLAGGYEQYF

V gene: TRBV14
CDR3 length: 18
J gene: TRBJ2-2
clone size: -
D gene: TRBD1
CDR3 DNA: TGTGCCAGCAGCCAAGTCACAGGGACAGGGGCTTTCACCGGGGAGCTGTTTTTT
CDR3 protein: CASSQVTGTGAFTGELFF

V gene: TRBV10-2
CDR3 length: 15
J gene: TRBJ2-2
clone size: -
D gene: TRBD2
CDR3 DNA: TGCGCCAGCAGGGAGACTAGCCCGAACACCGGGGAGCTGTTTTTT
CDR3 protein: CASRETSPNTGELFF

V gene: TRBV10-2
CDR3 length: 14
J gene: TRBJ2-2
clone size: -
D gene: -
CDR3 DNA: TGCGCCAGCAGCCTAGTCGAAGGAACCGGGGAGCTGTTTTTT
CDR3 protein: CASSLVEGTGELFF

V gene: TRBV11-2
CDR3 length: 16
J gene: TRBJ2-7
clone size: few
D gene: TRBD2
CDR3 DNA: TGTGCCAGCAGCTTAGAAGGGACTAGCAGTTATTACGAGCAGTACTTC
CDR3 protein: CASSLEGTSSYYEQYF

V gene: TRBV29-1
CDR3 length: 19
J gene: TRBJ1-1
clone size: -
D gene: TRBD1
CDR3 DNA: TGCAGCGCCATGGGGGACAGTGGGGAGGGTAACAGGCCGTACACTGAAGCTTTCTTT
CDR3 protein: CSAMGDSGEGNRPYTEAFF

V gene: TRBV18
CDR3 length: 16
J gene: TRBJ2-1
clone size: -
D gene: TRBD2
CDR3 DNA: TGTGCCAGCTCACCACAGCCGGGACTAGCGGGAACTGAGCAGTTCTTC
CDR3 protein: CASSPQPGLAGTEQFF

V gene: TRBV2
CDR3 length: 16
J gene: TRBJ1-2
clone size: -
D gene: TRBD1
CDR3 DNA: TGTGCCAGCAGTGACTCCCACAGGGGACCCCTCTATGGCTACACCTTC
CDR3 protein: CASSDSHRGPLYGYTF